What follows is one T cell receptor beta chain and its context. Its antigen is not identified. Profiled with immunoSEQ multiplex PCR; TCRdb holds only in-frame clones, not every one. The sample lists fewer than 800,000 clones; roughly 90% were seen once. These data belong to a study of Ad26.COV2.S vaccination and SARS-CoV-2 variants. In the study overall: Among those in the COV1001 Ad26.COV2.S trial arm was the donor.

Treatment reported: around 19 received Ad26.COV2.S at low or high dose, single or two shots; 5 received placebo; per-sample allocation not given. Sampling occurred on day 63 after the first vaccine or placebo injection. The CDR3 length is 12 residues. Trimming took off 10 bases at V and 5 bases at J, with 11 bases between the two ends. Germline V CDR1 and CDR2: MNHEY, SVGEGT. General observations from the study: Possible underestimation of total T cell responses by the TCR breadth and depth analyses was noted. The authors reported substantial breadth in spike-specific CD8+ and CD4+ T cell responses after vaccination.

V usage is TRBV6-2 or TRBV6-3 and J usage is TRBJ2-2; no firm D call. Sequencing was performed on peripheral blood, taken in a trial of Ad26.COV2.S vaccine versus placebo. The TCR originated in a person aged 18-65 years who received the Ad26.COV2.S COVID-19 vaccine or a placebo. CDR3 DNA: TGTGCCACCACCCCCCAGACCGGGGAGCTGTTTTTT. Its translation: CATTPQTGELFF.